The 21 T cell receptor beta chains listed next were all sequenced from one sample in a study of shared clonotypes between healthy human individuals. TCRdb's copy holds only in-frame clones and misses some; the assay was immunoSEQ multiplex PCR. The sample carries over 400,000 clones, about 96% recorded once. The sequenced sample consisted of naive CD4+ T cells sorted from blood. As for subset: CD45RA+ positively selected. The receptors were gathered from a woman under 40 in good health.

A single count supports this clone. Other DNA sequences from this sample encode an identical CDR3 as well. The rearrangement links TRBV28 to TRBJ1-1; possibly TRBD1 for D (6 bases). This CDR3 comprises 14 residues. The germline V gene encodes CDR1 MDHEN and CDR2 SYDVKM. V was clipped by 6 bases and J by 3 bases, with 14 bases between them. CDR3 sequence (DNA): TGTGCCAGCAGCTCCGCCGGGGGGCACACTGAAGCTTTCTTT. This translates into CASSSAGGHTEAFF.

The genes are TRBV25-1 and TRBJ2-4, with D possibly TRBD2 on 7 matching bases. The V and J ends lost 1 base and 3 bases respectively, with 19 bases between them. Germline V CDR1 and CDR2: MGHDK, SYGVNS. The CDR3 has 18 residues. The CDR3 bases are TGTGCCAGCAGTGAATCCATAAAGGCGGGGGCCCACAAAAACATTCAGTACTTC. The encoded protein is CASSESIKAGAHKNIQYF.

In this sample, this clone turned up once. This chain links TRBV5-5 with TRBJ1-5, with 7 positions matching TRBD1. The CDR3 extends over 15 amino acids. Trimming cost V 1 base and J 4 bases; bases outside gene matches: 5. Germline loops: CDR1 SGHKS, CDR2 YYEKEE (reference sequence). The CDR3 bases are TGTGCCAGCAGCTTGAACACAGGGGCTAATCAGCCCCAGCATTTT. Its protein product is CASSLNTGANQPQHF.

V is TRBV4-2 and J is TRBJ2-5, with 14 bases matching TRBD2. The length of the CDR3 is 19 residues. Germline V gene data show CDR1 as LGHNA and CDR2 as YNFKEQ. Trimming took 2 bases from V and 4 from J; bases not matched to a gene: 12. The CDR3 nucleotides read TGTGCCAGCAGCCAAAGACTAGCGGGAGGGCTCCCGAAGATAGAGACCCAGTACTTC. Residues: CASSQRLAGGLPKIETQYF.

V is TRBV19 and J is TRBJ1-4; a possible D gene is TRBD1 (5 bases). V was shortened by 7 bases and J by 7 bases, with 22 bases between the two germline ends. This CDR3 is built from 16 residues. Germline CDR1 and CDR2: LNHDA and SQIVND (reference sequence). CDR3 protein: CASKGREWSLAEKLFF. The CDR3 DNA sequence: TGTGCCAGTAAGGGCAGGGAATGGTCCCTGGCTGAAAAACTGTTTTTT.

V gene TRBV6-1 combines with J gene TRBJ2-7; 8 bases are shared with TRBD1. Germline V gives CDR1 MNHNS, CDR2 SASEGT. The CDR3 spans 14 residues. J lost 4 bases, V lost 7 bases, and 9 bases had no gene match. The CDR3 here is CASIVGTGQYEQYF. The CDR3 nucleotides read TGTGCCAGCATAGTAGGGACAGGCCAATACGAGCAGTACTTC.

This clone was seen only once. This chain connects TRBV18 to TRBJ2-7; possible D gene TRBD1, 6 bases. Per the germline V gene, CDR1 is KGHSH and CDR2 is LQKENI. The CDR3 is 16 amino acids. V lost 3 bases to trimming and J lost 2 bases, with 17 bases between them. The CDR3 coding sequence is TGTGCCAGCTCACCCGAATCCCGGACAGTCGCCTACGAGCAGTACTTC. This encodes CASSPESRTVAYEQYF.

This clone is a singleton in its sample. The V gene is TRBV21-1, the J gene TRBJ1-5; the table's D call, TRBD1, has no DNA check behind it. TRBV21-1 is a pseudogene. This CDR3 is 18 amino acids long. CDR3 DNA: TGTGCCAGCAGCGCCCGGGACAGGGGCTTCTGGAGCAATCAGCCCCAGCATTTT. Its translation: CASSARDRGFWSNQPQHF.

The gene calls are TRBV9 and TRBJ2-2; D ambiguous. This CDR3 is 16 amino acids long. V shed 1 base and J shed 2 bases, with 12 bases lying between them. In germline, CDR1 is SGDLS, CDR2 YYNGEE. The CDR3 sequence is CASSVMSLHNTGELFF. The CDR3 coding sequence is TGTGCCAGCAGCGTAATGTCTTTACACAACACCGGGGAGCTGTTTTTT.

The chain is built from TRBV28 and TRBJ1-5; no firm D call. Germline assignment: CDR1 MDHEN and CDR2 SYDVKM. Trimming stripped 5 bases from V and 4 bases from J, with 21 bases between. The CDR3 loop spans 17 amino acids. CDR3 protein: CASSPLWSLVLNQPQHF. The DNA for the CDR3 is TGTGCCAGCAGTCCCTTGTGGAGTTTGGTTTTAAATCAGCCCCAGCATTTT.

The chain couples TRBV5-1 to TRBJ2-7; a possible D gene is TRBD1 (6 bases). Looked up from germline, CDR1 is SGHRS and CDR2 is YFSETQ. Trimming stripped 4 bases from V and 0 bases from J, with 11 bases between. This CDR3 spans 14 amino acids. CDR3 amino acids: CASSRGDNSYEQYF. The CDR3 DNA follows: TGCGCCAGCAGCCGAGGGGACAACTCCTACGAGCAGTACTTC.

The CDR3 nucleotides are TGCGCCAGCAGCTTTAACAGGGCAAACACTGAAGCTTTCTTT. This codes for CASSFNRANTEAFF. The V gene is TRBV5-1, the J gene TRBJ1-1, with a weak D call TRBD1 (6 bases). CDR3 length: 14 residues. Per the germline V gene, CDR1 is SGHRS and CDR2 is YFSETQ. V lost 2 bases and J 2 bases, leaving 10 bases between the germline ends.

This clone was picked up a small number of times. The chain uses TRBV5-4 and TRBJ1-2; TRBD1 agrees at 12 bases. The germline V gene encodes CDR1 SGHNT and CDR2 YYREEE (reference sequence). V shed 4 bases and J 5 bases; nucleotides not matched to a gene: 9. The CDR3 spans 16 residues. The CDR3 loop reads CASSPPPGQGAYGYTF. The CDR3 nucleotides read TGTGCCAGCAGCCCCCCGCCGGGACAGGGGGCTTATGGCTACACCTTC.

Only one count was recorded for this clone. V usage is TRBV6-4 and J usage is TRBJ2-7; 7 positions match TRBD2. The germline V gene encodes CDR1 MRHNA and CDR2 SNTAGT. This CDR3 has 15 residues. J gave up 5 bases and V 6 bases, and 13 bases lay outside the gene matches. The CDR3 loop is CASRSLLAGANEQYF. DNA for the CDR3: TGTGCCAGCAGATCCCTCCTCGCGGGAGCAAACGAGCAGTACTTC.

The rearrangement links TRBV4-2 to TRBJ2-7, with a weak D call TRBD1 (6 bases). This CDR3 is 17 amino acids long. Deletions cut 3 bases from V and 0 bases from J, with 18 bases between. The germline gives CDR1 LGHNA, CDR2 YNFKEQ. CDR3 sequence (DNA): TGTGCCAGCAGCCAGGGGGCCGGGGTGCTAGACTCCTACGAGCAGTACTTC. Protein: CASSQGAGVLDSYEQYF.

The sample holds one count of this clone. The chain links TRBV5-8 to TRBJ2-3; weak D call: TRBD1 (5 bases). Germline values: CDR1 SGHTS, CDR2 YDEGEE. V gave up 1 base and J gave up 10 bases, with 16 bases separating them. The CDR3 loop spans 14 amino acids. In DNA, the CDR3 is TGTGCCAGCAGCTTGAGGGGCAGGGATCCTGCGCAGTATTTT. This gives the protein CASSLRGRDPAQYF.

V usage is TRBV18 and J usage is TRBJ2-1, with TRBD1 matching over 10 bases. The CDR3 is made up of 16 amino acids. Unmatched junction bases numbered 8, after V lost 3 bases and J lost 6 bases. The germline gives CDR1 KGHSH, CDR2 LQKENI. In DNA form, the CDR3 reads TGTGCCAGCTCACCTTACGGGACAGGGGCGAGCAATGAGCAGTTCTTC. Encoded protein: CASSPYGTGASNEQFF.

The chain joins TRBV6-4 to TRBJ2-1, with unresolved D. Deletions cut 6 bases from V and 6 bases from J, with 6 bases between. CDR1 is MRHNA and CDR2 is SNTAGT in the germline V gene. The CDR3 consists of 11 residues. CDR3 nucleotide sequence: TGTGCCAGCAGCTTCGCCAATGAGCAGTTCTTC. Its translation: CASSFANEQFF.

The chain combines TRBV2 with TRBJ2-3; 10 positions agree with TRBD2. Germline V CDR1 and CDR2: SNHLY, FYNNEI. CDR3 size: 16 residues. J lost 1 base, V lost 5 bases, and 6 bases had no gene match. The CDR3 protein is CASSRNLAGGTDTQYF. As DNA, the CDR3 is TGTGCCAGCAGTCGAAACCTAGCGGGAGGCACAGATACGCAGTATTTT.

Only one count was recorded for this clone. A junction boundary mismatches the germline segment, possibly from a read error. J is TRBJ2-3 and V is TRBV10-3; D may correspond to TRBD1 or TRBD2 (5 bases each). CDR1 is ENHRY and CDR2 is SYGVKD in the germline V gene. CDR3 length: 13 residues. CDR3 in amino acids: CAISVDSTGTQYF. CDR3 sequence (DNA): TGTGCCATCAGTGTGGACTCCACAGGTACGCAGTATTTT.

V is TRBV6-1 and J is TRBJ2-7; 7 nucleotides line up with TRBD1. The CDR3 covers 14 residues. Germline V CDR1 and CDR2: MNHNS, SASEGT. The V segment lost 7 bases and the J segment 1 base; nucleotides outside the gene matches: 7. The CDR3 sequence: CASKTRQGSYEQYF. The CDR3 DNA reads as TGTGCCAGCAAAACTCGACAGGGTTCCTACGAGCAGTACTTC.